This TCR beta chain was recovered during a study of cytomegalovirus exposure and HLA in healthy donors. Findings and limits, study-wide: Accurate prediction of HLA-A and HLA-B alleles (for most subjects) was reportedly achieved from TCR beta sequences.

In regard to this clone: Its antigen remains unidentified.

The CDR3 contains 18 residues. The V end lost 0 bases, the J end lost 2 bases, and 17 bases lay between the germline ends. Germline V lookup: CDR1 MGHRA, CDR2 YSYEKL. PCR was performed using 60 Vbeta and 13 Jbeta primers. Repertoires were generated with immunoSEQ multiplex PCR, while TCRdb's copy carries only in-frame clones and drops some. The sample shows some 87,000 clones, 79% of them seen only once. This sequence was found in a woman aged 40 to 49 in good health and CMV-seropositive. The V and J genes are TRBV4-1 and TRBJ1-5; unclear D gene. Sample: PBMCs. CDR3 in DNA: TGCGCCAGCAGCCAAGATATCCGCTCCCACCTACGCAATCAGCCCCAGCATTTT. It yields the protein CASSQDIRSHLRNQPQHF.